Listed here are 5 T cell receptor beta chains from one sample, sequenced in a study of T cell repertoires in cytomegalovirus infection. TCRdb redid the calling of the reads with MiXCR, one entry per CDR3 protein. This table has a few hundred thousand distinct CDR3 sequences, over 15% appearing once. The sample consisted of CD8+ T cells from PBMCs. These receptors were obtained from a human donor in good health (CMV status not recorded). Some clones in this sample may be carry-over from other donors' samples.

The table lists this clonotype with many counts. The chain is built from TRBV12-3 or TRBV12-4 and TRBJ2-1; TRBD2 aligns across 8 bases. The CDR3 contains 16 residues. The V segment lost 5 bases and the J segment 6 bases; nucleotides outside the gene matches: 12. The DNA for the CDR3 is TGTGCCAGCAGTCCCTACGCGGGGGGAGAGATCAATGAGCAGTTCTTC. Translation gives CASSPYAGGEINEQFF.

This clonotype has at least ten counts. The rearrangement uses TRBV5-1 and TRBJ2-3; D is ambiguous. Germline V lookup: CDR1 SGHRS, CDR2 YFSETQ. V was pared by 0 bases and J by 5 bases, with 10 bases between. The CDR3 loop spans 14 amino acids. This chain's CDR3 is CASSLEGFQDTQYF. CDR3 nucleotide sequence: TGCGCCAGCAGCTTGGAGGGATTTCAAGATACGCAGTATTTT.

This clonotype was counted at least ten times. The DNA of the CDR3 is TGTGCCAGCAGTCTAGGACCGTCGTCCTATGGCTACACCTTC. Residues: CASSLGPSSYGYTF. This rearrangement joins TRBV27 to TRBJ1-2; D is undetermined. The CDR3 runs to 14 residues. Germline values: CDR1 MNHEY, CDR2 SMNVEV (reference sequence). V was cut by 5 bases and J by 4 bases, with 14 bases left in between.

There are a few counts of this clonotype. The chain carries TRBV4-1 and TRBJ1-4; TRBD2 is a possible D gene (6 bases). The DNA end lines up better with TRBJ2-2; the J call may be wrong. In germline, CDR1 is MGHRA, CDR2 YSYEKL. The CDR3 is made up of 18 amino acids. CDR3 sequence (DNA): TGCGCCAGCAGCCAAGGATCCTATTTCCGGGACTTATCGGGGGAGCTGTTTTTT. Translating it yields CASSQGSYFRDLSGELFF.

This clonotype was counted ten times or more. The CDR3 DNA reads as TGTGCCAGCAGCTTAGGCCGGGACCCAGGGTTTAAGTACTTC. Its protein product is CASSLGRDPGFKYF. This sequence joins TRBV7-6 and TRBJ2-5; either TRBD1 or TRBD2 may supply D (5 bases each). The CDR3 contains 14 residues. Germline CDR1 and CDR2: SGHVS and FNYEAQ. The germline V and J ends were trimmed by 1 base and 12 bases, with 18 bases remaining between them.